The T cell receptor (beta chain) described here comes from a study of blood T cell repertoires in COVID-19. Study-wide background: Sites across the United States, Italy and Spain contributed samples from acute and convalescent COVID-19. From T cells, B-cell-depleted T cells, or PBMCs came the material, which was cDNA or gDNA.

As processed by the authors: The authors estimated nucleated cell counts from reference gene primer amplification. Measured with immunoSEQ multiplex PCR; TCRdb has only the in-frame clones, and not every one. The V and J calls and clone size were taken over from that table, and D and trimming were inferred from the DNA. This sample has 45,000 to 60,000 clones, with around 81% found just once. In germline, CDR1 is SNHLY, CDR2 FYNNEI. V dropped 6 bases and J dropped 3 bases, with 11 bases sitting between them. CDR3 size: 13 residues. Followed over time, Seattle patients had been enrolled while infection was active.

Specimen: peripheral blood. The sequence was collected from a man of 80 years or more with COVID-19, enrolled during active disease. J is TRBJ1-1 and V is TRBV2; D is possibly TRBD1 (6 bases). The CDR3 spells CASSIRQDTEAFF. CDR3 in DNA: TGTGCCAGCAGCATAAGACAGGACACTGAAGCTTTCTTT.